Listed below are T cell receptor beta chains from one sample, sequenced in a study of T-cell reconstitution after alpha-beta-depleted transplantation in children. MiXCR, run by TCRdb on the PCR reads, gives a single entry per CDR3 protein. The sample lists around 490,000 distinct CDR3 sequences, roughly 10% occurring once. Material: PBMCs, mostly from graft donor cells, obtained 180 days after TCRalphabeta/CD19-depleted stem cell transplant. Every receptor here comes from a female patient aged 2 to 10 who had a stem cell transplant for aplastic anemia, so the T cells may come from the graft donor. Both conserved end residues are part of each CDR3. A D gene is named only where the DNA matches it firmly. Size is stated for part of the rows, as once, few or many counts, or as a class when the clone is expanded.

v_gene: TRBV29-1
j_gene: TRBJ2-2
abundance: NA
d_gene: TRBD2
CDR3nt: TGCAGCATCTTGGACCAGCGGGAGGGCCTTGACACCGGGGAGCTGTTTTTT
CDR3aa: CSILDQREGLDTGELFF

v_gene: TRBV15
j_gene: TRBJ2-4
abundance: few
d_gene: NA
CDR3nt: TGTGCCACCAGCTTTCGGACAGGGAGGGACATTCAGTACTTC
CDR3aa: CATSFRTGRDIQYF

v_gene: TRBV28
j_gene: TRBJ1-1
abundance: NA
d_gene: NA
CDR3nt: TGTGCCAGCAGTTTACCAAGTAACACTGAAGCTTTCTTT
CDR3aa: CASSLPSNTEAFF

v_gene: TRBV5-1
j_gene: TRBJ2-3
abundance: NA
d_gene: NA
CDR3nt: TGCGCCAGCAGCAAAAGACAGACCGCCGGGGGATACGATACGCAGTATTTT
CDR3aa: CASSKRQTAGGYDTQYF

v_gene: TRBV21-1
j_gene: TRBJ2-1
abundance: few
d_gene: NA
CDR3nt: TGTGCCAGCAGCAAAGCGGCGGGAGCAGTATACAATGAGCAGTTCTTC
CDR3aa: CASSKAAGAVYNEQFF

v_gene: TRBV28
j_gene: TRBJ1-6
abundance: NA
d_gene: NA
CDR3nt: TGTGCCAGCAGTTTCTTATGGGGGGATTCACCCCTCCACTTT
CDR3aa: CASSFLWGDSPLHF

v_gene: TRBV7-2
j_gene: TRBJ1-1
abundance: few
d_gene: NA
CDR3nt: TGTGCCAGCAGCTTAGTAGGGCAGGGAGCGAACACTGAAGCTTTCTTT
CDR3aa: CASSLVGQGANTEAFF

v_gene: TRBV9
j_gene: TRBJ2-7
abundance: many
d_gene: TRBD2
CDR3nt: TGTGCCAGCAGCGTAGCAGTAGCGGGAGTAGACGAGCAGTACTTC
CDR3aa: CASSVAVAGVDEQYF

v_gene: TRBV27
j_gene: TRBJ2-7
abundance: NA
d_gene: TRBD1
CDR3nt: TGTGCCAGCAGCCTGGGACAGCGAGCCTACGAGCAGTACTTC
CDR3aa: CASSLGQRAYEQYF

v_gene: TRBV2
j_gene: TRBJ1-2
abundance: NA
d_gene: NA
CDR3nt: TGTGCCAGCAGAGCCGATGGCGGAAGGGGATATGGCTACACCTTC
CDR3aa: CASRADGGRGYGYTF

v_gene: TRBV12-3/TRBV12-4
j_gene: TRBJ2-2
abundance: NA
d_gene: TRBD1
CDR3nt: TGTGCCAGCAGTGAAGACAGGGGAGCCGGGGAGCTGTTTTTT
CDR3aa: CASSEDRGAGELFF

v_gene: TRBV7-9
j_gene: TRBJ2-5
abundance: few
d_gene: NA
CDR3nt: TGTGCCAGCAGACAGCGGCAAGAGACCCAGTACTTC
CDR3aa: CASRQRQETQYF

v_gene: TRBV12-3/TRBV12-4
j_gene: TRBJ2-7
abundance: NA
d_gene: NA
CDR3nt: TGTGCCAGCAGTTTACACAGGCCCTACGAGCAGTACTTC
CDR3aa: CASSLHRPYEQYF

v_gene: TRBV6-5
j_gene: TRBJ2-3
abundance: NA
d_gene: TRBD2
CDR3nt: TGTGCCAGCAGTTACGGTCCTAGCGGGGTCACAGATACGCAGTATTTT
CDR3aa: CASSYGPSGVTDTQYF

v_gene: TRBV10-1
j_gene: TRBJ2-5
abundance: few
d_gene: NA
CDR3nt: TGCGCCAGCAGTGTTCAGCTCTCCGAGACCCAGTACTTC
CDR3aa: CASSVQLSETQYF

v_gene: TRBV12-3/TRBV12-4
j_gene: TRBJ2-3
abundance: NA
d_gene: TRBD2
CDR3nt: TGTGCCAGCAGTTTATGGACTAGCGGGATTGGGTTGACAGATACGCAGTATTTT
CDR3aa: CASSLWTSGIGLTDTQYF

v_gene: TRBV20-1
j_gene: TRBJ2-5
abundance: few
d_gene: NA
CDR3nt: TGCAGTGCTACCAGACAAGAGACCCAGTACTTC
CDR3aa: CSATRQETQYF

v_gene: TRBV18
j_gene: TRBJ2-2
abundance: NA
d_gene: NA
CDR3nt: TGTGCCAGCTCACTAAGTCCCGGTGAGGCCGGGGAGCTGTTTTTT
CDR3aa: CASSLSPGEAGELFF

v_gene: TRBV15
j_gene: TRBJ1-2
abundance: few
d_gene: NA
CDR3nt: TGTGCCACCAGCAGAGATCTCGCAGAGATAAACACCTTC
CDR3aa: CATSRDLAEINTF

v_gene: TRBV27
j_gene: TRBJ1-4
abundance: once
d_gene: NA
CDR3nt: TGTGCCAGCAGTTGGGTCCCGAATGAAAAACTGTTTTTT
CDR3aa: CASSWVPNEKLFF

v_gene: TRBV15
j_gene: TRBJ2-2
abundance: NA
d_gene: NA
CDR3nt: TGTGCCACCAGCAGAGACAGGGGTAGCACCGGGGAGCTGTTTTTT
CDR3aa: CATSRDRGSTGELFF

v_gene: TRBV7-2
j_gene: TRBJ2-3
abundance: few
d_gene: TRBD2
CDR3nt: TGTGCCAGCAGCTTAGAGGCTAGCGGTCTTAGCACAGATACGCAGTATTTT
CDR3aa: CASSLEASGLSTDTQYF

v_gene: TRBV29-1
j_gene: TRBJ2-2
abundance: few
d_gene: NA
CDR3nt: TGCAGCGTTGGGGGGCACACCGGGGAGCTGTTTTTT
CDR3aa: CSVGGHTGELFF

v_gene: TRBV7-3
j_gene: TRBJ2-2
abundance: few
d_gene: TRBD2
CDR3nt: TGTGCCAGCAGCTTCCTAGCGGGAGGGGGTACCGGGGAGCTGTTTTTT
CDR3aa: CASSFLAGGGTGELFF

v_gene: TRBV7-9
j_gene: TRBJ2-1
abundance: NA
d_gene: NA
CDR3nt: TGTGCCAGCACAACTAGGGGATCCTACAATGAGCAGTTCTTC
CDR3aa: CASTTRGSYNEQFF

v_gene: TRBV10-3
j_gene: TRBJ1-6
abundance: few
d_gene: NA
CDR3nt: TGTGCCATCACACCGGGATCAGTACAAAATTCACCCCTCCACTTT
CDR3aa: CAITPGSVQNSPLHF

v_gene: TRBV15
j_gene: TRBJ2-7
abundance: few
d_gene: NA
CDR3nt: TGTGCCACCAGCCTAGACAGAGGAGGTCTCCTTTCCTACGAGCAGTACTTC
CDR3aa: CATSLDRGGLLSYEQYF

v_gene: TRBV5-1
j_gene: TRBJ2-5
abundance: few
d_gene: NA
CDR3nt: TGCGCCAGCAGCTTTTCAGAGATAGAGACCCAGTACTTC
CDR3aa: CASSFSEIETQYF

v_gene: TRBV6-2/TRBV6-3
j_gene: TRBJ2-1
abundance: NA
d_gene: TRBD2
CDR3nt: TGTGCCAGCAGAGGCATAAGCCCGGGACTAGCGGGAGGCCCCTCCTACAATGAGCAGTTCTTC
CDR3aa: CASRGISPGLAGGPSYNEQFF

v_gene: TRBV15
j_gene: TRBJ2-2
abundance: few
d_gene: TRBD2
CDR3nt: TGTGCCACCAGCCGTGGGCTAGCGGGAACGAACACCGGGGAGCTGTTTTTT
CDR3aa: CATSRGLAGTNTGELFF

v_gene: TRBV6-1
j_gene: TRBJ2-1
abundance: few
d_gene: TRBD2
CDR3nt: TGTGCCAGCAGTACCCGGGGAGCGGGAGGGCACAATGAGCAGTTCTTC
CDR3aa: CASSTRGAGGHNEQFF

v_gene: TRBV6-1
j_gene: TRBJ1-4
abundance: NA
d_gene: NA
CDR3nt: TGTGCCAGCAGGAGAGGGGGGGCCCTCGAAAAACTGTTTTTT
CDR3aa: CASRRGGALEKLFF

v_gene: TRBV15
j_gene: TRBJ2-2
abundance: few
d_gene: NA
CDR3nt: TGTGCCACCAGGGAGACAGACACCGGGGAGCTGTTTTTT
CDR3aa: CATRETDTGELFF

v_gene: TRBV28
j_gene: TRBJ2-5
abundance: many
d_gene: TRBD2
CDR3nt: TGTGCCAGCAGTCTACCGGGACTAGCGGGATTGGAGACCCAGTACTTC
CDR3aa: CASSLPGLAGLETQYF

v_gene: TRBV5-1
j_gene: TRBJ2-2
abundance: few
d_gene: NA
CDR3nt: TGCGCCAGCAGCCCACGTAAGGACAGCACCGGGGAGCTGTTTTTT
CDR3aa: CASSPRKDSTGELFF

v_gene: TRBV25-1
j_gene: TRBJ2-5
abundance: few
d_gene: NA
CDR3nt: TGTGCCAGCAGTGATCCAAACCAAGAGACCCAGTACTTC
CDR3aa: CASSDPNQETQYF

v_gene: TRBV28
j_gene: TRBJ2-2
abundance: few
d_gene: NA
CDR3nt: TGTGCCAGCAGTCCGAGAACCGGGGGTTGGTGGGGAAGCGGGGAGCTGTTTTTT
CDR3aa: CASSPRTGGWWGSGELFF

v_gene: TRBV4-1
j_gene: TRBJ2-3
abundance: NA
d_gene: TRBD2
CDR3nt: TGCGCCAGCAGCCAAGCGACTAGCGGGAGTTCAGATACGCAGTATTTT
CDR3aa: CASSQATSGSSDTQYF

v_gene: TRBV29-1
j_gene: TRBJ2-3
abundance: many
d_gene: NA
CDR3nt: TGCAGCGTGAGGGGTTTGGAAACAGATACGCAGTATTTT
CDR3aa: CSVRGLETDTQYF

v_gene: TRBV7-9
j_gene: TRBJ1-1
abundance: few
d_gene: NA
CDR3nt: TGTGCCAGCAGCGAAGTGGACACTGAAGCTTTCTTT
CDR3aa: CASSEVDTEAFF

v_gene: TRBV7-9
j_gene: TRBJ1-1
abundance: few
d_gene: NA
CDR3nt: TGTGCCAGCAGGGAAGGGGGGCAGAACACTGAAGCTTTCTTT
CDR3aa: CASREGGQNTEAFF

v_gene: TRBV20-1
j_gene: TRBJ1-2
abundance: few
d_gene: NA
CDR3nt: TGCAGTGCTAGAGATGGGTTAGGGCGGACGGGGGGCAATGGCTACACCTTC
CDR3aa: CSARDGLGRTGGNGYTF

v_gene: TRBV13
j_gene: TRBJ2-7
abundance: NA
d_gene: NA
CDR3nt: TGTGCCAGCAGCTTAGGGGTTAACCTAAAGGGTAACTACGAGCAGTACTTC
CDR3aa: CASSLGVNLKGNYEQYF

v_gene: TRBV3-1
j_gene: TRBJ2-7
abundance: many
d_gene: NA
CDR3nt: TGTGCCAGCAGCTTAGACTACGAGCAGTACTTC
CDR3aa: CASSLDYEQYF

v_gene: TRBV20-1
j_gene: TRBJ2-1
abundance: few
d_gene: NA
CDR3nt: TGCAGTGTTAGACTTGGGACGGATGCGTTCTTC
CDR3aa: CSVRLGTDAFF

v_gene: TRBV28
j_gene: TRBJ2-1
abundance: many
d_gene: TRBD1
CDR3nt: TGTGCCAGCAGCCAGGCGGGACAGGTGGCCTACAATGAGCAGTTCTTC
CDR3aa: CASSQAGQVAYNEQFF

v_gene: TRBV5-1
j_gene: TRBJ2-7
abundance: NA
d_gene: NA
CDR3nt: TGCGCCAGCAGCAGGGCCACGGGGGTCGACGAGCAGTACTTC
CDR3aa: CASSRATGVDEQYF

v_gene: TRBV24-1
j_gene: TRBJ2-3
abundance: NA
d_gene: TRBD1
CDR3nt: TGTGCCACCAGAATGACAGGGAGCGGCACAGATACGCAGTATTTT
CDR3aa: CATRMTGSGTDTQYF